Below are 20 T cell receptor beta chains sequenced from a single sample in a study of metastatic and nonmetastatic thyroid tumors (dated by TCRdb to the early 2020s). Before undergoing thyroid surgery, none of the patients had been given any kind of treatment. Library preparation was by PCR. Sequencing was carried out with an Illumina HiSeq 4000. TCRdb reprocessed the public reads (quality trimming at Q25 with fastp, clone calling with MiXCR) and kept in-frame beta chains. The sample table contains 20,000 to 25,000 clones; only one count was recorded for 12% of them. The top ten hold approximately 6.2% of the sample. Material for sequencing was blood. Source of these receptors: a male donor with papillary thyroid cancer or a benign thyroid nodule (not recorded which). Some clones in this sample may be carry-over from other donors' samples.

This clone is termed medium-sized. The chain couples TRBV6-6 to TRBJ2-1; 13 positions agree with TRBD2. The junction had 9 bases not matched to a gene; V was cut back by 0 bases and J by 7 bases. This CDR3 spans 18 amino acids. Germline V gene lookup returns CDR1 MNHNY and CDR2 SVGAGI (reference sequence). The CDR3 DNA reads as TGTGCCAGCAGTTACTCGTTACTAGCGGGAGGGCCGGAAAATGAGCAGTTCTTC. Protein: CASSYSLLAGGPENEQFF.

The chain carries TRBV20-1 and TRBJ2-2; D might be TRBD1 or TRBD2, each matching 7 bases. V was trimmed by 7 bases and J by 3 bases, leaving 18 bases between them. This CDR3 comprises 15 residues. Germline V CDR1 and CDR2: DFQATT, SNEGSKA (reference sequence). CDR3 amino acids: CSVPNAGGDTGELFF. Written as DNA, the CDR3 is TGCAGTGTTCCCAATGCAGGGGGGGACACCGGGGAGCTGTTTTTT.

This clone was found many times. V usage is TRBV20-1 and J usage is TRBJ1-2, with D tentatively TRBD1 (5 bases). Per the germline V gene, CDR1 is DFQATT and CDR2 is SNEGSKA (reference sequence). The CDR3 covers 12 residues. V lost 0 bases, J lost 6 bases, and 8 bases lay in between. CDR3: CSAREAGHGYTF. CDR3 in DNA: TGCAGTGCTAGAGAGGCAGGGCATGGCTACACCTTC.

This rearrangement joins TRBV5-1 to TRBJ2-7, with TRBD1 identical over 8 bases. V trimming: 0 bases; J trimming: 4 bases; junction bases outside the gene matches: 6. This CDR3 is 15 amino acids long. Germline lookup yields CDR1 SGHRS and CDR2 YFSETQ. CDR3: CASSLGGQGRYEQYF. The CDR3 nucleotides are TGCGCCAGCAGCTTGGGTGGACAGGGTAGGTACGAGCAGTACTTC.

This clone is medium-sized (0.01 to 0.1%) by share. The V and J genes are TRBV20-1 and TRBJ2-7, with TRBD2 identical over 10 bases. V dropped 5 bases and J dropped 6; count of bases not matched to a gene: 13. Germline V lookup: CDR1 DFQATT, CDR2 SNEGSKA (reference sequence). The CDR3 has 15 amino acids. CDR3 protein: CSAHLEREGLLEQYF. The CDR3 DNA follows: TGCAGTGCTCACCTCGAGCGGGAGGGCCTCCTCGAGCAGTACTTC.

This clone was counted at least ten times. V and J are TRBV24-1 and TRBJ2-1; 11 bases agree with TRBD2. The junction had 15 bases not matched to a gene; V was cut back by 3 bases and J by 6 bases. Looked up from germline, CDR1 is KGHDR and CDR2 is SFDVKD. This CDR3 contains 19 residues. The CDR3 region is CATSDRPNPTSGMGNEQFF. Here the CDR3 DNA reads TGTGCCACCAGTGATCGCCCCAATCCGACTAGCGGGATGGGCAATGAGCAGTTCTTC.

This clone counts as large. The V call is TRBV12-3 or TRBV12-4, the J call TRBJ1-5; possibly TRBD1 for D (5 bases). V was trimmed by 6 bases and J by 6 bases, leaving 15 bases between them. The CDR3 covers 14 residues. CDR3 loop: CASRNEGRSQPQHF. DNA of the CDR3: TGTGCCAGCAGGAACGAGGGGCGCAGTCAGCCCCAGCATTTT.

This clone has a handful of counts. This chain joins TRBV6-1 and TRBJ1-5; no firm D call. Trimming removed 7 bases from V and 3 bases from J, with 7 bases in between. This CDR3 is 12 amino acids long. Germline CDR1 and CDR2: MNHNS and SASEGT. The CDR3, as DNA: TGTGCCAGCATTCGGCCCAATCAGCCCCAGCATTTT. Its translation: CASIRPNQPQHF.

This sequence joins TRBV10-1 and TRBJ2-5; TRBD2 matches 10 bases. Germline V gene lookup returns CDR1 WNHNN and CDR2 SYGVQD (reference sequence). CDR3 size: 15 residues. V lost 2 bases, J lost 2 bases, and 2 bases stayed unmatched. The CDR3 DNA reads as TGCGCCAGCAGTGAGGCACTAGCGGGGCAAGAGACCCAGTACTTC. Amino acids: CASSEALAGQETQYF.

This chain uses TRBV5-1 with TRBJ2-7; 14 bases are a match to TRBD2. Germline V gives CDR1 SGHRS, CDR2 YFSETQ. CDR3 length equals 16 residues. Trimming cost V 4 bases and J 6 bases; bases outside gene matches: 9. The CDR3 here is CASSQNGGTSGSEQYF. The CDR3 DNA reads TGCGCCAGCAGCCAAAACGGCGGGACTAGCGGGAGCGAGCAGTACTTC.

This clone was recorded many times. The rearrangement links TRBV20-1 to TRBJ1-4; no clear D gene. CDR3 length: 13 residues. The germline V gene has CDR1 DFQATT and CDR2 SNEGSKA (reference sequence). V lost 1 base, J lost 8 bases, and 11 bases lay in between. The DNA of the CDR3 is TGCAGTGCTAGAGTAGGGCTAAACGAAAAACTGTTTTTT. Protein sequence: CSARVGLNEKLFF.

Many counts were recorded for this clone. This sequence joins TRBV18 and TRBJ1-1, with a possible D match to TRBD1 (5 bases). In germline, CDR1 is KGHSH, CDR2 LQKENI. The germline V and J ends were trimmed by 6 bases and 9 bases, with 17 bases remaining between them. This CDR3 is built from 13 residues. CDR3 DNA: TGTGCCAGCTCGGGGGACTCTCTTTTGAAAGCTTTCTTT. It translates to CASSGDSLLKAFF. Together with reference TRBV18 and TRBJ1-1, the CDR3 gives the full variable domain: NAGVMQNPRHLVRRRGQEARLRCSPMKGHSHVYWYRQLPEEGLKFMVYLQKENIIDESGMPKERFSAEFPKEGPSILRIQQVVRGDSAAYFCASSGDSLLKAFFGQGTRLTVV.

CDR3 region: CSAGQGASQPQHF. The CDR3 region has the DNA TGCAGTGCGGGACAGGGGGCGAGTCAGCCCCAGCATTTT. The chain joins TRBV20-1 to TRBJ1-5; 12 bases line up with TRBD1. Germline V lookup: CDR1 DFQATT, CDR2 SNEGSKA (reference sequence). V was pared by 6 bases and J by 6 bases, with 3 bases of the junction left unmatched. This CDR3 region has 13 residues.

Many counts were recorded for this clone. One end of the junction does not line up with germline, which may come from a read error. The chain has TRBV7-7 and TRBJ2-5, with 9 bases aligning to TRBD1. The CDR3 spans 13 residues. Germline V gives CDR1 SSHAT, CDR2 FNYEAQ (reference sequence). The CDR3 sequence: CASSTGGEETQYF. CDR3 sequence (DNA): TGTGCTAGCAGCACAGGGGGCGAAGAGACCCAGTACTTC.

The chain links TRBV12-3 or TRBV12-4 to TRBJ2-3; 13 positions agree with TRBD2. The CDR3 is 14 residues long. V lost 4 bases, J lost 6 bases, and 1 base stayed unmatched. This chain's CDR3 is CASSWTSGGDTQYF. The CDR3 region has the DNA TGTGCCAGCAGTTGGACTAGCGGGGGTGATACGCAGTATTTT.

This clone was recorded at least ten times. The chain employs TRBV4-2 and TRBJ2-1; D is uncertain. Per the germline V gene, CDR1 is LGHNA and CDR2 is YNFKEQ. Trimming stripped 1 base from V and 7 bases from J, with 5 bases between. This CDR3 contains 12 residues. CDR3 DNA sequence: TGTGCCAGCAGCCAAGGGCGGAATGAGCAGTTCTTC. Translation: CASSQGRNEQFF.

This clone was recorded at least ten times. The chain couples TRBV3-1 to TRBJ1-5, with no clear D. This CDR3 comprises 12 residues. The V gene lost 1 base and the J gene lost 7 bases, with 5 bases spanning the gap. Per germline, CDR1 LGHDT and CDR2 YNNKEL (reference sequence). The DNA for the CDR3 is TGTGCCAGCAGCCAAGGTGACCAGCCCCAGCATTTT. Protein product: CASSQGDQPQHF.

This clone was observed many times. CDR3 in DNA: TGCAGTGCTAGAGGTGACCAGTTTTACGAGCAGTACTTC. Protein product: CSARGDQFYEQYF. The chain links TRBV20-1 to TRBJ2-7; D remains unclear. The CDR3 runs 13 residues. V dropped 1 base and J dropped 4 bases, with 11 bases sitting between them. The V gene's germline CDR1 is DFQATT and CDR2 SNEGSKA (reference sequence).

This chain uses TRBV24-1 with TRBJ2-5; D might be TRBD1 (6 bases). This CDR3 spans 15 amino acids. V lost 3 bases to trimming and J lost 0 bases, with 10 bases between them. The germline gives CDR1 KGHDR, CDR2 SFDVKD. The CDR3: CATSDLAGDQETQYF. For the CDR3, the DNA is TGTGCCACCAGTGATCTGGCAGGGGACCAAGAGACCCAGTACTTC.

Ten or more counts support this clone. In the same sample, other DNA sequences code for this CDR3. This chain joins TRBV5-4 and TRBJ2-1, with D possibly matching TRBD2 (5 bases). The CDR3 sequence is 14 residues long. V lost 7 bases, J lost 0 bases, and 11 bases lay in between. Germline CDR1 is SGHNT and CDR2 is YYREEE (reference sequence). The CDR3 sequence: CASLGGGSYNEQFF. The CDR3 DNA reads TGTGCCAGCCTGGGCGGAGGCTCCTACAATGAGCAGTTCTTC.